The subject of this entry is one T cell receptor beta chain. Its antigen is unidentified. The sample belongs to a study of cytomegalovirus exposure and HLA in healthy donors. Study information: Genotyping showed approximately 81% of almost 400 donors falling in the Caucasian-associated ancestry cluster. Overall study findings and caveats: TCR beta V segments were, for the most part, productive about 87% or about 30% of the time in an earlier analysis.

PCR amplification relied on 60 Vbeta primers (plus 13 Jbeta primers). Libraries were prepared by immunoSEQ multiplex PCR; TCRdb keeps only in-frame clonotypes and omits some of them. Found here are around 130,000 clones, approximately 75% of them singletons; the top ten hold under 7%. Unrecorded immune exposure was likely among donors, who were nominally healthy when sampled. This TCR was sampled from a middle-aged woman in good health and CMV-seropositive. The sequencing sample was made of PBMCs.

CDR3 in amino acids: CAWSSGTPTPYEQYF. CDR3 bases: TGTGCCTGGAGTAGTGGGACTCCGACCCCCTACGAGCAGTACTTC. This chain connects TRBV30 to TRBJ2-7; D is perhaps TRBD2 (6 bases). This CDR3 has 15 residues. Germline CDR1 reads GTSNPN; CDR2 reads SVGIG (reference sequence). Trimming pared 2 bases from V and 2 bases from J, leaving 16 bases between.